This is a list of T cell receptor beta chains from one sample in a study of cytomegalovirus exposure and HLA in healthy donors. Generated by immunoSEQ multiplex PCR, the TCRdb table keeps only in-frame clones and is missing some. The sample consists of about 160,000 clones, about 72% of them appearing once. Sequencing input: PBMCs. The receptors stem from a man between 60 and 75 years old in good health and CMV-seronegative. The CDR3 runs from the conserved cysteine through the conserved F or W. Fields, in order: V gene, J gene, clone size, D gene, CDR3 protein, CDR3 DNA. D genes are given only for firm matches. Size is omitted from some rows. Given values are once, few, many or a class for expanded clones.

>TRBV6-1|TRBJ1-6|NA|NA
CASSESPHTGDNSPLHF
TGTGCCAGCAGTGAAAGTCCACATACAGGTGATAATTCACCCCTCCACTTT
>TRBV7-9|TRBJ2-7|NA|NA
CASSRSGRLEQYF
TGTGCCAGCAGCAGATCAGGGCGGCTCGAGCAGTACTTC
>TRBV30|TRBJ1-1|NA|NA
CAWSIGAEAFF
TGTGCCTGGAGCATCGGAGCGGAAGCTTTCTTT
>TRBV4-3|TRBJ2-1|NA|NA
CASSPRLDNEQFF
TGCGCCAGCAGCCCGAGATTGGACAATGAGCAGTTCTTC
>TRBV9|TRBJ1-3|NA|NA
CASSVGSLSTGNTIYF
TGTGCCAGCAGCGTAGGGTCGTTGTCTACTGGAAACACCATATATTTT
>TRBV10-3|TRBJ2-3|NA|NA
CAISGQVSTDTQYF
TGTGCCATCAGTGGACAGGTGAGCACAGATACGCAGTATTTT
>TRBV5-1|TRBJ2-7|NA|TRBD1
CASSSRGTGRYEQYF
TGCGCCAGCAGCTCGCGAGGGACAGGGCGCTACGAGCAGTACTTC
>TRBV6-1|TRBJ1-2|NA|NA
CASSEGAEANYGYTF
TGTGCCAGCAGTGAGGGGGCCGAAGCTAACTATGGCTACACCTTC
>TRBV29-1|TRBJ2-5|NA|NA
CSVVTGGLGETQYF
TGCAGCGTTGTAACTGGAGGGCTAGGAGAGACCCAGTACTTC
>TRBV7-2|TRBJ1-4|NA|NA
CASSLGGTNEKLFF
TGTGCCAGCAGCCTCGGAGGAACTAATGAAAAACTGTTTTTT
>TRBV4-3|TRBJ2-3|NA|TRBD2
CASSLGLASGDTQYF
TGCGCCAGCAGCCTTGGACTAGCGAGCGGAGATACGCAGTATTTT
>TRBV11-2|TRBJ2-7|NA|TRBD2
CASSPLSGGDYEQYF
TGTGCCAGCAGCCCCCTGAGCGGGGGGGACTACGAGCAGTACTTC
>TRBV5-1|TRBJ2-3|NA|NA
CASSKLAGADTQYF
TGCGCCAGCAGCAAACTAGCCGGGGCAGATACGCAGTATTTT
>TRBV5-4|TRBJ2-7|NA|NA
CASSFEGSRTYEQYF
TGTGCCAGCAGCTTCGAGGGTTCTAGAACCTACGAGCAGTACTTC
>TRBV4-2|TRBJ2-3|NA|NA
CASSQNPAEGTDTQYF
TGTGCCAGCAGCCAGAACCCAGCGGAGGGCACAGATACGCAGTATTTT
>TRBV27|TRBJ2-7|NA|TRBD1
CASSLTIQGPYEQYF
TGTGCCAGCAGTTTAACTATACAGGGGCCCTACGAGCAGTACTTC
>TRBV5-6|TRBJ2-7|NA|TRBD2
CASSLQSGRASYEQYF
TGTGCCAGCAGCTTGCAGAGCGGGAGGGCCTCCTACGAGCAGTACTTC
>TRBV7-9|TRBJ1-2|NA|NA
CSSSLDLRAPGYTF
TGTTCCAGCAGCTTAGATCTCAGGGCCCCTGGCTACACCTTC
>TRBV9|TRBJ2-1|NA|NA
CASSSGTYNEQFF
TGTGCCAGCAGCTCCGGGACATACAATGAGCAGTTCTTC
>TRBV28|TRBJ2-3|once|TRBD2
CASSPIGLAGLTDTQYF
TGTGCCAGCAGTCCGATTGGGCTAGCGGGACTCACAGATACGCAGTATTTT
>TRBV11-2|TRBJ2-7|NA|NA
CASSLVIGGPYEQYF
TGTGCCAGCAGCTTAGTTATTGGCGGGCCCTACGAGCAGTACTTC